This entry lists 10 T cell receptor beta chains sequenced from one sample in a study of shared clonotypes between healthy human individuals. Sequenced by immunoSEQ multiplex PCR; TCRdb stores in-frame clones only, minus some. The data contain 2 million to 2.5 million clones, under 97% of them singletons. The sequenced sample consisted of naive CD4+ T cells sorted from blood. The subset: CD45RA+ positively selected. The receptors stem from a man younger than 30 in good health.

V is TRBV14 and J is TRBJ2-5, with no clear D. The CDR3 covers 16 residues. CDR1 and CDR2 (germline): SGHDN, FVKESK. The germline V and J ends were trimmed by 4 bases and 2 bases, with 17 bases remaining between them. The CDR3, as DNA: TGTGCCAGCAGCCCAAGGGTCAACATACTACAAGAGACCCAGTACTTC. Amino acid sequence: CASSPRVNILQETQYF.

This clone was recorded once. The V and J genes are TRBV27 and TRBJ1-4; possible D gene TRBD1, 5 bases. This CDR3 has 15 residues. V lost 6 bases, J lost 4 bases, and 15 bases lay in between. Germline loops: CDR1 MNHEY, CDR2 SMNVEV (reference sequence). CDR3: CASRAYRSYNEKLFF. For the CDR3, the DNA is TGTGCCAGCAGGGCATACAGGAGCTATAATGAAAAACTGTTTTTT.

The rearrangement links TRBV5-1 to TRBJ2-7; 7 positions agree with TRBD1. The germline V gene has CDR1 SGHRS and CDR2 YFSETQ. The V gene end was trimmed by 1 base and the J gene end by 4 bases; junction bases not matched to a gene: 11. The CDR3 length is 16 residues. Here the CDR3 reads CASSLSPGQHIYEQYF. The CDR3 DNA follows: TGCGCCAGCAGCTTGTCCCCGGGACAGCATATTTACGAGCAGTACTTC.

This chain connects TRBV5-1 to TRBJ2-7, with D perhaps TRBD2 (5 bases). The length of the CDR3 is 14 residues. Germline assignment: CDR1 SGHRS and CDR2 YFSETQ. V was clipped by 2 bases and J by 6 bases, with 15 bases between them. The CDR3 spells CASSFTREMAEQYF. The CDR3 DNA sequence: TGCGCCAGCAGCTTCACGAGGGAAATGGCCGAGCAGTACTTC.

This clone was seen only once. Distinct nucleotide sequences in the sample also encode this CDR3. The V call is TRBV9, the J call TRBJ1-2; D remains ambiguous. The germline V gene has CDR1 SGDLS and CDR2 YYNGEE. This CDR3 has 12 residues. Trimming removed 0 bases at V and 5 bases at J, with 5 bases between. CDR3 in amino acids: CASSVDGYGYTF. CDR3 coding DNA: TGTGCCAGCAGCGTAGACGGATATGGCTACACCTTC.

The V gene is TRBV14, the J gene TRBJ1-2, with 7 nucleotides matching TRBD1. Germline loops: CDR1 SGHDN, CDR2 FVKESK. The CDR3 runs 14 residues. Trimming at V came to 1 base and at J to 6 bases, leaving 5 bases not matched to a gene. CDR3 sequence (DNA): TGTGCCAGCAGCCAAGCCGCGACAGGGAATGGCTACACCTTC. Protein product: CASSQAATGNGYTF.

CDR3 DNA: TGCAGCGTTGGTAGTAGCGGGAGAGGAGAGACCCAGTACTTC. Translation gives CSVGSSGRGETQYF. The chain has TRBV29-1 and TRBJ2-5; 9 bases line up with TRBD2. The CDR3 has 14 residues. Trimming at V came to 4 bases and at J to 4 bases, leaving 7 bases not matched to a gene. The germline V gene has CDR1 SQVTM and CDR2 ANQGSEA.

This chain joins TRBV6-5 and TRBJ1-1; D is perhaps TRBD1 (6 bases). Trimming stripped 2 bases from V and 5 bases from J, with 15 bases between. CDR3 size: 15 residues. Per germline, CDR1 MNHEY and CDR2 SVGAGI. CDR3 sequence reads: CASSYLGGPRTEAFF. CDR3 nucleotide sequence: TGTGCCAGCAGTTACCTAGGGGGGCCGAGAACTGAAGCTTTCTTT.

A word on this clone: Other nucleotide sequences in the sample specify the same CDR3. The CDR3 spells CASSLVAGTEAFF. The CDR3, as DNA: TGCGCCAGCAGCTTGGTGGCGGGCACTGAAGCTTTCTTT. The chain couples TRBV5-1 to TRBJ1-1; D unclear. From germline, CDR1 is SGHRS and CDR2 YFSETQ. The CDR3 runs 13 residues. V shed 0 bases and J shed 4 bases, with 7 bases lying between them.

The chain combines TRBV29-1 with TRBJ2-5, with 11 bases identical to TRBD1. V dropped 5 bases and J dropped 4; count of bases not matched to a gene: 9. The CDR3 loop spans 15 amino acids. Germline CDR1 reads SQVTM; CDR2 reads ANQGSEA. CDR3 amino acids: CSVLPDRGLIETQYF. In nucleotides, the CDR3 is TGCAGCGTTCTCCCGGACAGGGGGCTTATAGAGACCCAGTACTTC.